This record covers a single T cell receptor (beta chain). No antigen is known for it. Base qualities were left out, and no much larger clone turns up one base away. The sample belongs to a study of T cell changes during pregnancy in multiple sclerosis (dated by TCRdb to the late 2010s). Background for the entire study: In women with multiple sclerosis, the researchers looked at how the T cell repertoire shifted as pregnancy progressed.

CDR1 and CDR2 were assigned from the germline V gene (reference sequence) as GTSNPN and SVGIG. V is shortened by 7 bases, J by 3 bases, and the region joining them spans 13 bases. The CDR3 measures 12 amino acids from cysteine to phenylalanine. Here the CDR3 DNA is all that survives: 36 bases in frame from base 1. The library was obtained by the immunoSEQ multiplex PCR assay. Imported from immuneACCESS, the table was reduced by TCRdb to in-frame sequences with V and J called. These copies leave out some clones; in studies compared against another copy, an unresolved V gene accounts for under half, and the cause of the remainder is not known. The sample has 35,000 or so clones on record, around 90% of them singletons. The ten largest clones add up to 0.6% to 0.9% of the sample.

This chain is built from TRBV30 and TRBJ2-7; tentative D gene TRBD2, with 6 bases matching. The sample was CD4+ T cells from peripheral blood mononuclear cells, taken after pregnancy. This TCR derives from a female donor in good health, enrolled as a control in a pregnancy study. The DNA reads TGTGCCTCCGGCAGGGACTTCTACGAGCAGTACTTC. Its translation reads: CASGRDFYEQYF.